One and the same sample provided the 25 T cell receptor beta chains below, sequenced in a study of vaccination effects on CD4 cells after COVID-19. Antigen-specific CD4+ T cells were expanded with viral peptide pools in the ViraFEST assay before sequencing. A 10-day culture period preceded the isolation of CD4+ T cells. None of the vaccinated had previously contracted SARS-CoV-2, and their nucleocapsid antibodies tested negative. Clones were sequenced by immunoSEQ multiplex PCR, and TCRdb holds only the in-frame ones, with some missing. The sample holds about 41,000 clones, roughly 70% seen once. These TCRs' antigens remain unknown. The material sequenced was CD4+ T cells from PBMCs cultured with HCoV-OC43 spike peptides, taken before COVID-19 vaccination. The subset denotes: HCoV-OC43 spike overlapping peptide pool stimulation. Source of these receptors: a human donor who received a COVID-19 vaccine.

The rearrangement uses TRBV27 and TRBJ2-7; 10 bases are shared with TRBD1. V shed 7 bases, J shed 2 bases, and the junction held 2 bases outside the gene matches. The CDR3 runs 13 residues. CDR1 is MNHEY, CDR2 SMNVEV, per germline (reference sequence). CDR3 sequence (DNA): TGTGCCAGCACCGGACAGGGGGCCTACGAGCAGTACTTC. As protein: CASTGQGAYEQYF.

This chain connects TRBV6-1 to TRBJ2-2; D assignment may be TRBD1 or TRBD2 (6 bases each). Trimming took 0 bases from V and 2 from J, leaving 13 bases between them. The length of the CDR3 is 17 residues. In germline, CDR1 is MNHNS, CDR2 SASEGT. Here the CDR3 reads CASSEASWGANTGELFF. The CDR3 DNA reads as TGTGCCAGCAGTGAAGCGAGTTGGGGGGCTAACACCGGGGAGCTGTTTTTT.

This clone was detected a few times. The genes are TRBV7-9 and TRBJ1-1; D is uncertain. Germline values: CDR1 SEHNR, CDR2 FQNEAQ (reference sequence). V lost 4 bases, J lost 0 bases, and 9 bases lay in between. The CDR3 is 14 amino acids. CDR3 amino acids: CASSWRAMNTEAFF. DNA for the CDR3: TGTGCCAGCAGCTGGAGGGCCATGAACACTGAAGCTTTCTTT.

V and J are TRBV5-1 and TRBJ2-3; a possible D gene is TRBD2 (6 bases). The CDR3 is 16 amino acids. Trimming removed 0 bases at V and 7 bases at J, with 18 bases between. Germline CDR1 and CDR2: SGHRS and YFSETQ. As DNA, the CDR3 is TGCGCCAGCAGCTTGGCGGACTATGGGGGACTGAATACGCAGTATTTT. Its protein is CASSLADYGGLNTQYF.

The chain joins TRBV20-1 to TRBJ2-7; D possibly corresponds to TRBD1 (5 bases). This CDR3 has 11 residues. Germline CDR1 is DFQATT and CDR2 is SNEGSKA (reference sequence). V was shortened by 0 bases and J by 7 bases, with 7 bases between the two germline ends. CDR3 in DNA: TGCAGTGCTAGAGATAAGGGGGAGCAGTACTTC. Translating gives CSARDKGEQYF.

CDR3 sequence: CASSLGGGASYGYTF. CDR3 DNA sequence: TGTGCCAGCAGCTTGGGGGGCGGGGCGAGCTATGGCTACACCTTC. The V gene is TRBV5-6, the J gene TRBJ1-2; D possibly corresponds to TRBD1 (5 bases). The CDR3 extends over 15 amino acids. V dropped 0 bases and J dropped 4 bases, with 13 bases sitting between them. Germline V gene sequence: CDR1 SGHDT, CDR2 YYEEEE.

Only one count was recorded for this clone. The chain links TRBV7-2 to TRBJ2-1; 12 bases agree with TRBD2. Germline V gene data show CDR1 as SGHTA and CDR2 as FQGNSA. The CDR3 loop spans 15 amino acids. The ends lost 8 bases at V and 5 bases at J; junction bases unmatched: 7. The CDR3 reads CASARLAGDNNEQFF. The CDR3, as DNA: TGTGCCAGCGCGAGACTAGCGGGAGACAACAATGAGCAGTTCTTC.

This clone was counted only a few times. The chain joins TRBV18 to TRBJ1-5; D not certain. Germline V gives CDR1 KGHSH, CDR2 LQKENI. This CDR3 comprises 14 residues. Trimming shortened V by 2 bases and J by 4 bases, and 9 bases separated the two germline ends. CDR3 nucleotides: TGTGCCAGCTCACCATCGGGCAGAAATCAGCCCCAGCATTTT. Translating it yields CASSPSGRNQPQHF.

The chain combines TRBV5-6 with TRBJ1-2; D is ambiguous. Trimming shortened V by 0 bases and J by 5 bases, and 14 bases separated the two germline ends. Germline V lookup: CDR1 SGHDT, CDR2 YYEEEE. The CDR3 is made up of 15 amino acids. CDR3 in DNA: TGTGCCAGCAGCTTGGCTAGGGCAGAAGGGTATGGCTACACCTTC. Its protein is CASSLARAEGYGYTF.

V usage is TRBV7-2 and J usage is TRBJ1-5, with 7 bases fitting TRBD1. The CDR3 covers 13 residues. After removal of 5 bases from V and 5 bases from J, the junction contained 3 bases not matched to a gene. The germline gives CDR1 SGHTA, CDR2 FQGNSA. The CDR3 here is CASSQGEYQPQHF. The CDR3 DNA sequence: TGTGCCAGCAGCCAGGGGGAATATCAGCCCCAGCATTTT. Drawing the rest from reference TRBV7-2 and TRBJ1-5, the complete variable domain is GAGVSQSPSNKVTEKGKDVELRCDPISGHTALYWYRQSLGQGLEFLIYFQGNSAPDKSGLPSDRFSAERTGGSVSTLTIQRTQQEDSAVYLCASSQGEYQPQHFGDGTRLSIL.

The chain carries TRBV5-4 and TRBJ1-3; TRBD1 matches 7 bases. V lost 4 bases, J lost 0 bases, and 4 bases stayed unmatched. Germline V lookup: CDR1 SGHNT, CDR2 YYREEE (reference sequence). This CDR3 is built from 15 residues. The CDR3 DNA is TGTGCCAGCAGCCCTTCAGGGGGCTCTGGAAACACCATATATTTT. As protein: CASSPSGGSGNTIYF.

V and J are TRBV5-1 and TRBJ2-6; D is possibly TRBD2 (6 bases). Between the trimmed V and J ends, which lost 4 bases and 12 bases, there was a span of 14 bases. CDR3 size: 13 residues. Germline CDR1 SGHRS, CDR2 YFSETQ. For the CDR3, the DNA is TGCGCCAGCAGCCTGGACTGGCGGGGCGTCCTGACTTTC. This sequence encodes CASSLDWRGVLTF.

The chain couples TRBV4-1 to TRBJ2-1; D perhaps matches TRBD2 (6 bases). The germline V gene encodes CDR1 MGHRA and CDR2 YSYEKL. The V and J ends lost 1 base and 0 bases respectively, with 16 bases between them. This CDR3 has 18 amino acids. The CDR3 region is CASSQGHRLGSSYNEQFF. CDR3 coding DNA: TGCGCCAGCAGCCAAGGCCACCGACTAGGGAGCTCCTACAATGAGCAGTTCTTC.

The chain joins TRBV30 to TRBJ2-1; D tentatively fits TRBD1 or TRBD2 (7 bases each). Germline-derived CDR1 and CDR2 are GTSNPN and SVGIG (reference sequence). Trimming stripped 5 bases from V and 0 bases from J, with 17 bases between. CDR3 length: 16 residues. CDR3 in DNA: TGTGCCTGGCAGGGGGGGCCAGTATCCTCCTACAATGAGCAGTTCTTC. Its protein product is CAWQGGPVSSYNEQFF.

As regards this clone: Sequence at one end of the junction differs from germline and may be a read error. The chain carries TRBV27 and TRBJ1-6; TRBD1 matches 7 bases. This CDR3 comprises 15 residues. Germline lookup yields CDR1 MNHEY and CDR2 SMNVEV (reference sequence). CDR3 amino acids: CASRPGTEANSPLRF. The CDR3 coding sequence is TGTGCCAGCAGGCCCGGGACAGAGGCTAATTCACCCCTCCGCTTT.

The chain combines TRBV3-1 (or the pseudogene TRBV3-2) with TRBJ2-5, with TRBD2 identical over 10 bases. The CDR3 covers 15 residues. Germline lookup yields CDR1 LGHDT and CDR2 YNNKEL (reference sequence). The trim removed 2 bases at V and 5 bases at J, leaving 5 bases unmatched. CDR3 protein: CASSQLSGGAETQYF. CDR3 nucleotides: TGTGCCAGCAGCCAATTAAGCGGGGGGGCGGAGACCCAGTACTTC.

The genes are TRBV5-6 and TRBJ2-1; the D gene is possibly TRBD1 (6 bases). V was clipped by 6 bases and J by 4 bases, with 20 bases between them. This CDR3 contains 16 residues. Germline CDR1 reads SGHDT; CDR2 reads YYEEEE. The CDR3 DNA reads as TGTGCCAGCACCTTTCGGACAGCCAGCTCATACAATGAGCAGTTCTTC. Residues: CASTFRTASSYNEQFF.

The chain carries TRBV12-5 and TRBJ1-5; D not certain. The CDR3 runs 12 residues. V was pared by 3 bases and J by 0 bases, with 0 bases between. Germline values: CDR1 LGHNT, CDR2 FRNRAP. CDR3 coding DNA: TGTGCTAGTGGTTTTAGCAATCAGCCCCAGCATTTT. The encoded protein is CASGFSNQPQHF.

This clone was counted a few times. J is TRBJ1-1 and V is TRBV7-8; D call uncertain. The CDR3 covers 13 residues. Looked up from germline, CDR1 is SGHVS and CDR2 is FQNEAQ. V lost 6 bases to trimming and J lost 1 base, with 9 bases between them. CDR3 DNA: TGTGCCAGCAGTCAAAGGGAGAACACTGAAGCTTTCTTT. Protein product: CASSQRENTEAFF.

This clone was seen more than once but under ten times. The chain links TRBV19 to TRBJ1-5; tentatively, D is TRBD1 (6 bases). The CDR3 runs 15 residues. The germline V gene has CDR1 LNHDA and CDR2 SQIVND (reference sequence). V was cut by 4 bases and J by 0 bases, with 10 bases left in between. CDR3 in amino acids: CASSTTGYSNQPQHF. The CDR3 nucleotides read TGTGCCAGTAGTACCACAGGGTATAGCAATCAGCCCCAGCATTTT. The full variable domain, rest sourced from reference TRBV19 and TRBJ1-5, is DGGITQSPKYLFRKEGQNVTLSCEQNLNHDAMYWYRQDPGQGLRLIYYSQIVNDFQKGDIAEGYSVSREKKESFPLTVTSAQKNPTAFYLCASSTTGYSNQPQHFGDGTRLSIL.

V is TRBV4-2 and J is TRBJ1-1, with 9 bases matching TRBD1. The J segment lost 6 bases and the V segment lost 5 bases, leaving 4 bases of the junction unmatched. From germline, CDR1 is LGHNA and CDR2 YNFKEQ. The CDR3 contains 13 residues. CDR3 in amino acids: CASSTRQGAEAFF. CDR3 coding DNA: TGTGCCAGCAGCACCCGACAGGGGGCTGAAGCTTTCTTT.

This clone was observed a few times. The V call is TRBV5-4, the J call TRBJ2-3, with D maybe TRBD2 (5 bases). V dropped 2 bases and J dropped 6 bases, with 16 bases sitting between them. The CDR3 is 15 residues long. The germline CDR1 and CDR2 sequences are SGHNT and YYREEE (reference sequence). CDR3 in amino acids: CASSFVRGKVDTQYF. The CDR3 DNA sequence: TGTGCCAGCAGCTTTGTTCGGGGAAAGGTGGATACGCAGTATTTT.

In this sample, this clone turned up a few times. This chain uses TRBV27 with TRBJ1-4; 10 bases align to TRBD1. This CDR3 region has 16 residues. Trimming removed 6 bases from V and 7 bases from J; junction bases left unmatched: 11. CDR1 and CDR2 (germline): MNHEY, SMNVEV (reference sequence). CDR3 loop: CASRSLQRTGGEKLFF. The DNA of the CDR3 is TGTGCCAGCAGATCCCTTCAGAGGACAGGGGGTGAAAAACTGTTTTTT.

The chain joins TRBV30 to TRBJ1-2, with D possibly TRBD1 on 6 matching bases. Trimming left V 8 bases short and J 8 bases short, with 12 bases between. Germline CDR1 and CDR2: GTSNPN and SVGIG (reference sequence). The CDR3 contains 10 residues. The CDR3 DNA reads TGTGCCCTGGGGGCGGGAGGCTACACCTTC. Translated: CALGAGGYTF.

The chain carries TRBV5-1 and TRBJ2-5; TRBD1 matches at 8 bases. The CDR3 is 15 residues long. Trimming removed 0 bases from V and 4 bases from J; junction bases left unmatched: 5. The germline CDR1 and CDR2 sequences are SGHRS and YFSETQ. The CDR3 loop is CASSLAWTGPETQYF. Here the CDR3 DNA reads TGCGCCAGCAGCTTGGCCTGGACAGGGCCAGAGACCCAGTACTTC.